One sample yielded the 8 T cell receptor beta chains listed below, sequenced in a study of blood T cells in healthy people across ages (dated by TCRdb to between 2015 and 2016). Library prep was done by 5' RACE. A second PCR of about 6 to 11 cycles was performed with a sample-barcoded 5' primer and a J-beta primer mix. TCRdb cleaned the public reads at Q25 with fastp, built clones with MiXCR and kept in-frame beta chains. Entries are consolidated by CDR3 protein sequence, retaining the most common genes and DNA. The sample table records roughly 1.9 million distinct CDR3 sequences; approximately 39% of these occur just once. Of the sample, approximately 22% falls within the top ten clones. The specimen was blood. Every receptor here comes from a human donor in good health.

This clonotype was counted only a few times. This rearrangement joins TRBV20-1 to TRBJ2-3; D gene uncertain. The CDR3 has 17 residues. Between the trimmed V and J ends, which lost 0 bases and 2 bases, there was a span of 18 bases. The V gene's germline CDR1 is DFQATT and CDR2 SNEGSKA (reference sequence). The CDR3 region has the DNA TGCAGTGCTAGAGATATCTGGTCAGGTATCTACACAGATACGCAGTATTTT. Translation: CSARDIWSGIYTDTQYF.

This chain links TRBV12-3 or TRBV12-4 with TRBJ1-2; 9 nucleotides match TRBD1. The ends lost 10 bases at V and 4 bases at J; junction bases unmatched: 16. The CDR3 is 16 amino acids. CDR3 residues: CATLGTGPNLFYGYTF. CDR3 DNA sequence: TGTGCCACCTTGGGGACAGGGCCTAACCTTTTCTATGGCTACACCTTC.

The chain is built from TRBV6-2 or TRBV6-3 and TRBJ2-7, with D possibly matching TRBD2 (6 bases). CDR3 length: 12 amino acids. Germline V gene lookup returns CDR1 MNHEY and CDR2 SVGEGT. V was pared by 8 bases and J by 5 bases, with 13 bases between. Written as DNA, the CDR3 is TGTGCCAGCGGGGGGAGTCTTGACGAGCAGTACTTC. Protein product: CASGGSLDEQYF.

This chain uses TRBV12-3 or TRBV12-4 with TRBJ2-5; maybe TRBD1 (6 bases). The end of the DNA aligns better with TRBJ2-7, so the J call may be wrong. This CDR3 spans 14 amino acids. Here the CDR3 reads CASSLYRDWYEQYF. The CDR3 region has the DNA TGTGCCAGCAGTTTATACAGGGATTGGTACGAGCAGTACTTC.

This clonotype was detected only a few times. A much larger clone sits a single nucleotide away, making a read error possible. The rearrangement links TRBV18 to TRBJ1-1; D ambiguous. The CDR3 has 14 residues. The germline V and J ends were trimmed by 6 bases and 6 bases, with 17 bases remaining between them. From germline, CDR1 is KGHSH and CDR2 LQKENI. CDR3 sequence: CASSAGGACAEAFF. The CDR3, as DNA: TGTGCCAGCTCCGCTGGCGGTGCATGTGCTGAAGCTTTCTTT.

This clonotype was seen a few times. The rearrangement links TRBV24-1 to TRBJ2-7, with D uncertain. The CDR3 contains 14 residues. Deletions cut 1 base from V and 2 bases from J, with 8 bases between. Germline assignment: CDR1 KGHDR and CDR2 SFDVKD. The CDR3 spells CATSDFGRPYEQYF. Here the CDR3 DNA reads TGTGCCACCAGTGATTTTGGCAGGCCCTACGAGCAGTACTTC.

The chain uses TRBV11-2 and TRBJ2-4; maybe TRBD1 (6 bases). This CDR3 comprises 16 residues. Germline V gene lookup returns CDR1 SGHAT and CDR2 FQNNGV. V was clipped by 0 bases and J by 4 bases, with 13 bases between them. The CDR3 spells CASSLDLGDTKNIQYF. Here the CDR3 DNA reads TGTGCCAGCAGCTTAGATTTGGGGGACACAAAAAACATTCAGTACTTC.

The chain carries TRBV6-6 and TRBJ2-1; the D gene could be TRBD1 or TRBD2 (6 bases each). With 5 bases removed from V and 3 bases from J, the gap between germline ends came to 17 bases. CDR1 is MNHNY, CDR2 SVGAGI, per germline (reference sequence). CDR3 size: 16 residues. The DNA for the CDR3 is TGTGCCAGCAGTCGCGGGACACGGGCCGTCTACAATGAGCAGTTCTTC. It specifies CASSRGTRAVYNEQFF.